This entry features one T cell receptor (beta chain) sequence. Its antigen specificity is not known. Within one base of it there is no much larger clone, and no base qualities were kept. This sample was included in a study of blood T cell repertoires in COVID-19 (dated by TCRdb to about 2020). Notes on the research overall: Samples covering the acute and convalescent phases of COVID-19 were provided by collaborators in the United States, Italy and Spain. The material from the prospective study consisted of cDNA or gDNA derived from T cells, B-cell-depleted T cells, or PBMCs. Subjects who had been exposed to COVID-19, were actively infected with it, or had recovered from it provided the deeply sampled blood TCRbeta repertoires that made up the dataset. The repertoires were released in a freely available public database intended as a resource for research on the immune response to SARS-CoV-2. The samples were drawn from the first 160 participants of the ongoing ImmuneRACE study and from 950 to 1,500 subjects provided by 6 global collaborators. A de-identified subject ID, COVID-19 status, age in years and sex were almost always included in the sample metadata. Where available, HLA class I and class II types were taken from metadata supplied by the sample provider and were not determined by assay-based typing.

The immunoSEQ Assay, a bias-controlled multiplex PCR, was used to amplify TCRbeta CDR3 regions from genomic DNA. In the authors' own workflow: The number of nucleated cells in each sample was estimated from the amplification of reference gene primers within the assay. To quantify the absolute abundance of each unique TCRbeta CDR3 rearrangement, sequence reads were collapsed and filtered. Productive Simpson clonality was computed per sample as the square root of Simpson's diversity index over productive rearrangements. Held by TCRdb, this immuneACCESS table contains in-frame sequences only and omits some clones. Under half of the omission traces to an unresolved V gene where checked; the cause of the rest is unknown. V and J calls and clone size come straight from that table; D and trimming were deduced from the DNA. The sample yields about 170,000 clones; 70% to 85% were counted once. The ten largest clonotypes hold 20% to 25% of the sample.

Based on the germline V gene, the CDR1 and CDR2 sequences are SGHTA and FQGNSA. The V end gives up 5 bases and the J end 3 bases, leaving 9 bases in the junction not matched to a gene. From its cysteine to its phenylalanine, the CDR3 spans 16 amino acids. Solely the CDR3 DNA is kept, with 48 bases framed from the first base. Overall study results and their limits: Clinical and demographic metadata were provided uncurated, with the amount varying by source and participant.

Each collaborating institution followed its own protocols to collect whole blood in K2EDTA tubes. For TCRbeta analysis, collaborators shipped samples as frozen whole blood, isolated PBMCs, or DNA extracted from either of those sample types. The specimen sequenced was peripheral blood. The TCR was taken from an elderly woman with acute or convalescent COVID-19. The rearranged segments are TRBV7-2 and TRBJ2-3; the junction holds 9 bases that match TRBD2. At the DNA level, the sequence is TGTGCCAGCAGCGCACGTACTAGCGGGCCGACAGATACGCAGTATTTT. The encoded protein is CASSARTSGPTDTQYF.